A selection of T cell receptor beta chains follows, all from one sample in a study of T-cell reconstitution after alpha-beta-depleted transplantation in children. MiXCR was run by TCRdb on the PCR reads, yielding one entry per CDR3 protein. The table records approximately 350,000 distinct CDR3 sequences, 10% of them present only once. Sequenced material: PBMCs from the stem cell graft donor, taken from the stem cell graft. The receptors come from a human donor who donated a stem cell graft to a child with acute lymphoblastic leukemia. Each CDR3 is given with its conserved first and last residue. A D gene is named only where the DNA matches it firmly. The listing skips clone size in some rows; elsewhere it reads once, few, many or a size class.

v_call	j_call	d_call	clone_size	cdr3_nt	cdr3_aa
TRBV12-3/TRBV12-4	TRBJ1-1	-	-	TGTGCCAGCTCCCGGCCAGCTTTCTTT	CASSRPAFF
TRBV12-3/TRBV12-4	TRBJ2-3	-	few	TGTGCCAGCAGCCGACCGCTTTGGGAGGATTTCACAGATACGCAGTATTTT	CASSRPLWEDFTDTQYF
TRBV3-1	TRBJ2-5	TRBD2	-	TGTGCCAGCAGCCCCCCTCGTCGGACTAGCGGGAGTAAAGAGACCCAGTACTTC	CASSPPRRTSGSKETQYF
TRBV4-3	TRBJ1-1	-	many	TGCGCCAGCAGCCAAGACCCGCACACTGAAGCTTTCTTT	CASSQDPHTEAFF
TRBV24-1	TRBJ2-6	-	few	TGTGCCACCAGTGCACCCGGGGCTGGGGCCAACGTCCTGACTTTC	CATSAPGAGANVLTF
TRBV6-5	TRBJ1-1	-	few	TGTGCCAGCAGTTATTCCCGGACGGGGAACACTGAAGCTTTCTTT	CASSYSRTGNTEAFF
TRBV27	TRBJ2-1	-	-	TGTGCCAGCAGTTTAGGGCGGGCCAACCGGGCAAATGAGCAGTTCTTC	CASSLGRANRANEQFF
TRBV7-6	TRBJ2-2	-	-	TGTGCCAGCACCCTTTTTCTAGCTGCGGCCGGGGAGCTGTTTTTT	CASTLFLAAAGELFF
TRBV6-5	TRBJ1-5	-	-	TGTGCCAGCAGTTACCACGAAAGGGTTAGCAATCAGCCCCAGCATTTT	CASSYHERVSNQPQHF
TRBV7-9	TRBJ2-7	TRBD1	-	TGTGCCAGCAGCTTGGGACAGGATGCCGCCTCCTACGAGCAGTACTTC	CASSLGQDAASYEQYF
TRBV7-9	TRBJ2-7	TRBD1	-	TGTGCCAGCAGCCCCAGAGCGCCAGGACAGGGGACCTACGAGCAGTACTTC	CASSPRAPGQGTYEQYF
TRBV29-1	TRBJ2-3	TRBD2	-	TGCAGCGTTGACCGGGAGGGCCAAACAGATACGCAGTATTTT	CSVDREGQTDTQYF
TRBV15	TRBJ2-3	-	few	TGTGCCACCAGCAGAGATCTTGCAGATACGCAGTATTTT	CATSRDLADTQYF
TRBV12-3/TRBV12-4	TRBJ1-2	-	-	TGTGCCAGCAGCTACGGGAGCAGGACTCTTTGGAATGGCTACACCTTC	CASSYGSRTLWNGYTF
TRBV7-2	TRBJ1-5	-	few	TGTGCCAGCAGCCCGTCAGGGGCACGGCAGCCCCAGCATTTT	CASSPSGARQPQHF
TRBV10-3	TRBJ2-1	-	once	TGTGCCATCAGTGAGATAGCCAATGAGCAGTTCTTC	CAISEIANEQFF
TRBV12-3/TRBV12-4	TRBJ2-3	-	many	TGTGCCAGCAGACCCGGGATATCGGATACGCAGTATTTT	CASRPGISDTQYF